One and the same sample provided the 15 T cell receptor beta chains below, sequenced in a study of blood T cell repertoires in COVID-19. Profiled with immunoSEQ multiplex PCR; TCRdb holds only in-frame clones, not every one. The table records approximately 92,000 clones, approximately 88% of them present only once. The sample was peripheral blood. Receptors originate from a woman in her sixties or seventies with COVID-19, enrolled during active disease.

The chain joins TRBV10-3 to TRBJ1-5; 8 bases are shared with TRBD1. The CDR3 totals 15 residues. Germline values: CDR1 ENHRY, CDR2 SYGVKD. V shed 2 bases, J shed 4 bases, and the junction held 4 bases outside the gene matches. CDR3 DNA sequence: TGTGCCATCAGTGAGACCCGGACAGGGAATCAGCCCCAGCATTTT. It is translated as CAISETRTGNQPQHF.

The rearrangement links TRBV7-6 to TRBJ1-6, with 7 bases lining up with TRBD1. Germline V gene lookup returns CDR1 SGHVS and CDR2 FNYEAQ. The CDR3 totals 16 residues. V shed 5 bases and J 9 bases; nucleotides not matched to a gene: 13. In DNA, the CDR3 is TGTGCCAGCAGCCCGGGACAGCCTTTCGAGGGTTCACCCCTCCACTTT. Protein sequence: CASSPGQPFEGSPLHF.

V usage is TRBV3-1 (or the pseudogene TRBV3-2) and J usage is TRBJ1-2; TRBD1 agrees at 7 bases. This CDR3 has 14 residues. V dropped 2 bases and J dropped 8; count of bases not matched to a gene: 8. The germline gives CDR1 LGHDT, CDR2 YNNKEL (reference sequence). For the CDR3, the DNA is TGTGCCAGCAGCCAACAGGGGGGTTTTTTGGGCTACACCTTC. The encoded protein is CASSQQGGFLGYTF.

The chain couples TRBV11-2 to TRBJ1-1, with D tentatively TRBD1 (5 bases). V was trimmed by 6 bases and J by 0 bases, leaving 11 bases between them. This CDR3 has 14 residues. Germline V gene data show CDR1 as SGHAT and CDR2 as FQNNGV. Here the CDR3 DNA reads TGTGCCAGCAGAAGACAGAATCTGAACACTGAAGCTTTCTTT. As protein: CASRRQNLNTEAFF.

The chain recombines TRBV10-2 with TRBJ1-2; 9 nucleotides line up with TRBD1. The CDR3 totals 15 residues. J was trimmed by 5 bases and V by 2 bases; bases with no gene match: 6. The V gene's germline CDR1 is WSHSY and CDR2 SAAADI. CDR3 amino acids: CASSEITGGAYGYTF. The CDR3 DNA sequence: TGCGCCAGCAGTGAGATTACAGGGGGCGCTTATGGCTACACCTTC.

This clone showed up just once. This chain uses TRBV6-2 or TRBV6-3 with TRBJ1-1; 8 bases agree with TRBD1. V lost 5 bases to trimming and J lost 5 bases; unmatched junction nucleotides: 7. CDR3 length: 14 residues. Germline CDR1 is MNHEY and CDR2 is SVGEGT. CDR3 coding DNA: TGTGCCAGCAGTCCAGGGGGCTCGAGGACTGAAGCTTTCTTT. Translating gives CASSPGGSRTEAFF.

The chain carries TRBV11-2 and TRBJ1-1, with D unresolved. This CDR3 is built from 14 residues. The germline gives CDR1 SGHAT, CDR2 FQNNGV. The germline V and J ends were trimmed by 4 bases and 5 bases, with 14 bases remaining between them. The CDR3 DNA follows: TGTGCCAGCAGCTCCCAGAACCGGGTGACTGAAGCTTTCTTT. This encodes CASSSQNRVTEAFF.

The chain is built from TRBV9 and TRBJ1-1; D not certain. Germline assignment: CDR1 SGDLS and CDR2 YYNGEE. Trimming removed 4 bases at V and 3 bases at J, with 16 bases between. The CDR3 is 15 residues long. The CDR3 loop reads CASSMVASGDTEAFF. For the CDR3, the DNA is TGTGCCAGCAGCATGGTAGCCAGTGGAGACACTGAAGCTTTCTTT. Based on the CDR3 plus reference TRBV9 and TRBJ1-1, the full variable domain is DSGVTQTPKHLITATGQRVTLRCSPRSGDLSVYWYQQSLDQGLQFLIQYYNGEERAKGNILERFSAQQFPDLHSELNLSSLELGDSALYFCASSMVASGDTEAFFGQGTRLTVV.

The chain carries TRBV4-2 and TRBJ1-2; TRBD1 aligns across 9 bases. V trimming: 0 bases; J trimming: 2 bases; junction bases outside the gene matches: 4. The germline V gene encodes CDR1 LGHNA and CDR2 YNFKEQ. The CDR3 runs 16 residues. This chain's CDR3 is CASSQEATGGNYGYTF. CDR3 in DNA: TGTGCCAGCAGCCAAGAAGCGACAGGGGGGAACTATGGCTACACCTTC.

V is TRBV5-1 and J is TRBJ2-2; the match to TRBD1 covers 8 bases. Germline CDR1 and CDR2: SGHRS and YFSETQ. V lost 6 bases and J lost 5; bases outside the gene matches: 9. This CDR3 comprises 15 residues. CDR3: CASTPGGMGTGELFF. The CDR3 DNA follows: TGCGCCAGCACTCCAGGGGGCATGGGAACCGGGGAGCTGTTTTTT.

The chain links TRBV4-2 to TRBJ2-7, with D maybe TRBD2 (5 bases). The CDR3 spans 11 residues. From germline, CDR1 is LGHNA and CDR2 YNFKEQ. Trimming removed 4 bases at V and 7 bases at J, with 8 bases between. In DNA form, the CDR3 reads TGTGCCAGCAGCCGGGAGAGGGAGCAGTACTTC. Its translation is CASSREREQYF.

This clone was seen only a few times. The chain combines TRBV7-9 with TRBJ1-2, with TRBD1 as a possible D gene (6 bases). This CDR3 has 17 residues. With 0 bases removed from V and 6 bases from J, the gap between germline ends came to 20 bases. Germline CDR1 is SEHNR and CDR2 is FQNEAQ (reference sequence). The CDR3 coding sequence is TGTGCCAGCAGCTTAGCCGGGACAAAATCTCGAGTTGATGGCTACACCTTC. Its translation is CASSLAGTKSRVDGYTF.

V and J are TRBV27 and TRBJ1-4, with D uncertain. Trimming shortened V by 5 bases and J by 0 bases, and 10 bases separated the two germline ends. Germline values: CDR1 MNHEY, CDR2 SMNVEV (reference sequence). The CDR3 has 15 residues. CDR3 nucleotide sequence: TGTGCCAGCAGTGCCCGAGGAGCAACTAATGAAAAACTGTTTTTT. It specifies CASSARGATNEKLFF.

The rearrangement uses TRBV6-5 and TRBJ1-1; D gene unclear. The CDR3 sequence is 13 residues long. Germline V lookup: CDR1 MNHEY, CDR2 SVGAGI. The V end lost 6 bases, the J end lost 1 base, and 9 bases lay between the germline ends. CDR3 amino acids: CASRQRANTEAFF. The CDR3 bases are TGTGCCAGCAGACAGAGGGCGAACACTGAAGCTTTCTTT.

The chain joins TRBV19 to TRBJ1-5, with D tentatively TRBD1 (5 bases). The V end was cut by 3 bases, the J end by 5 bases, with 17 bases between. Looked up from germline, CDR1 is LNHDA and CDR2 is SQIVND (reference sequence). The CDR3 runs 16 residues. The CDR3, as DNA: TGTGCCAGTAGTATTTATGGGGGGAGGAGGTATCAGCCCCAGCATTTT. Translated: CASSIYGGRRYQPQHF.